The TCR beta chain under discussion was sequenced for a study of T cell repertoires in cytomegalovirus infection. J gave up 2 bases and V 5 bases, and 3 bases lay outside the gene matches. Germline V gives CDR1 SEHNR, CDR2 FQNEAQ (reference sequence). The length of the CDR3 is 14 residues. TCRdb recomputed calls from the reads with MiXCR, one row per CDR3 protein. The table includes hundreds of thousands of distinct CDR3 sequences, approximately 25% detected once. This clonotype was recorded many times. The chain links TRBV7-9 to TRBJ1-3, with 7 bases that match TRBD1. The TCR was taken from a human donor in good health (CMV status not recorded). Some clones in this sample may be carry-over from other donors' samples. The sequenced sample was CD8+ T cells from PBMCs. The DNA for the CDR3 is TGTGCCAGCAGCCCCGGGACAGCTGGAAACACCATATATTTT. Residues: CASSPGTAGNTIYF.